The 7 T cell receptor beta chains reported below all come from one sample, sequenced in a study of glioma-infiltrating T cells after dendritic cell vaccination. The time point was: after dendritic cell vaccination, including at tumor progression/relapse. Measured with immunoSEQ multiplex PCR; TCRdb has only the in-frame clones, and not every one. The repertoire holds more than 55,000 clones, more than 70% seen once, with roughly 8.5% in the top ten. The sample was blood, taken after dendritic cell vaccination. Every receptor here comes from a human donor with glioblastoma.

The rearrangement links TRBV28 to TRBJ1-1; D uncertain. Deletions cut 8 bases from V and 11 bases from J, with 18 bases between. CDR3 length: 12 residues. Germline CDR1 is MDHEN and CDR2 is SYDVKM. This CDR3 is CASASGRGRAFF. In DNA form, the CDR3 reads TGTGCCAGCGCCTCTGGGCGGGGTCGGGCTTTCTTT.

V gene TRBV7-2 combines with J gene TRBJ1-2; D possibly corresponds to TRBD1 (5 bases). The CDR3 has 12 amino acids. V lost 5 bases to trimming and J lost 4 bases, with 8 bases between them. Germline assignment: CDR1 SGHTA and CDR2 FQGNSA. The CDR3 bases are TGTGCCAGCAGCGGGGCCGGCTATGGCTACACCTTC. Its translation is CASSGAGYGYTF.

This sequence joins TRBV5-1 and TRBJ2-5; 12 bases line up with TRBD2. CDR3 length equals 15 residues. The junction had 5 bases not matched to a gene; V was cut back by 3 bases and J by 5 bases. Germline V gene sequence: CDR1 SGHRS, CDR2 YFSETQ. The CDR3 reads CASSSTSGGPETQYF. DNA for the CDR3: TGCGCCAGCAGCTCTACTAGCGGGGGGCCCGAGACCCAGTACTTC.

The V call is TRBV6-1, the J call TRBJ2-1, with D maybe TRBD2 (6 bases). V gave up 4 bases and J gave up 1 base, with 11 bases separating them. The CDR3 is 15 amino acids. The germline gives CDR1 MNHNS, CDR2 SASEGT. In nucleotides, the CDR3 is TGTGCCAGCAGTGTTGCGGGGCTATCCTACAATGAGCAGTTCTTC. Translated: CASSVAGLSYNEQFF.

This clone was seen a single time. The chain links TRBV30 to TRBJ2-3, with D possibly being TRBD2 (6 bases). The CDR3 is 15 residues long. CDR1 and CDR2 from the germline V gene are GTSNPN and SVGIG (reference sequence). V lost 2 bases and J 0 bases, leaving 12 bases between the germline ends. CDR3 sequence reads: CAWSFLGGSTDTQYF. For the CDR3, the DNA is TGTGCCTGGAGTTTCCTGGGGGGTAGCACAGATACGCAGTATTTT.

The rearrangement uses TRBV4-3 and TRBJ2-2; 9 positions agree with TRBD2. The CDR3 extends over 17 amino acids. The germline V gene has CDR1 LGHNA and CDR2 YSLEER. J gave up 4 bases and V 0 bases, and 6 bases lay outside the gene matches. The CDR3 spells CASSQDLGSGGTGELFF. The CDR3 bases are TGCGCCAGCAGCCAAGATCTTGGTAGCGGGGGCACCGGGGAGCTGTTTTTT.

The chain employs TRBV9 and TRBJ2-3; 7 positions agree with TRBD1. V was clipped by 4 bases and J by 2 bases; unmatched bases: 4. This CDR3 has 14 residues. Germline lookup yields CDR1 SGDLS and CDR2 YYNGEE. CDR3 nucleotide sequence: TGTGCCAGCAGCATGGGACAGAACACAGATACGCAGTATTTT. It specifies CASSMGQNTDTQYF. Complete variable domain (other parts from reference TRBV9 and TRBJ2-3): DSGVTQTPKHLITATGQRVTLRCSPRSGDLSVYWYQQSLDQGLQFLIQYYNGEERAKGNILERFSAQQFPDLHSELNLSSLELGDSALYFCASSMGQNTDTQYFGPGTRLTVL.